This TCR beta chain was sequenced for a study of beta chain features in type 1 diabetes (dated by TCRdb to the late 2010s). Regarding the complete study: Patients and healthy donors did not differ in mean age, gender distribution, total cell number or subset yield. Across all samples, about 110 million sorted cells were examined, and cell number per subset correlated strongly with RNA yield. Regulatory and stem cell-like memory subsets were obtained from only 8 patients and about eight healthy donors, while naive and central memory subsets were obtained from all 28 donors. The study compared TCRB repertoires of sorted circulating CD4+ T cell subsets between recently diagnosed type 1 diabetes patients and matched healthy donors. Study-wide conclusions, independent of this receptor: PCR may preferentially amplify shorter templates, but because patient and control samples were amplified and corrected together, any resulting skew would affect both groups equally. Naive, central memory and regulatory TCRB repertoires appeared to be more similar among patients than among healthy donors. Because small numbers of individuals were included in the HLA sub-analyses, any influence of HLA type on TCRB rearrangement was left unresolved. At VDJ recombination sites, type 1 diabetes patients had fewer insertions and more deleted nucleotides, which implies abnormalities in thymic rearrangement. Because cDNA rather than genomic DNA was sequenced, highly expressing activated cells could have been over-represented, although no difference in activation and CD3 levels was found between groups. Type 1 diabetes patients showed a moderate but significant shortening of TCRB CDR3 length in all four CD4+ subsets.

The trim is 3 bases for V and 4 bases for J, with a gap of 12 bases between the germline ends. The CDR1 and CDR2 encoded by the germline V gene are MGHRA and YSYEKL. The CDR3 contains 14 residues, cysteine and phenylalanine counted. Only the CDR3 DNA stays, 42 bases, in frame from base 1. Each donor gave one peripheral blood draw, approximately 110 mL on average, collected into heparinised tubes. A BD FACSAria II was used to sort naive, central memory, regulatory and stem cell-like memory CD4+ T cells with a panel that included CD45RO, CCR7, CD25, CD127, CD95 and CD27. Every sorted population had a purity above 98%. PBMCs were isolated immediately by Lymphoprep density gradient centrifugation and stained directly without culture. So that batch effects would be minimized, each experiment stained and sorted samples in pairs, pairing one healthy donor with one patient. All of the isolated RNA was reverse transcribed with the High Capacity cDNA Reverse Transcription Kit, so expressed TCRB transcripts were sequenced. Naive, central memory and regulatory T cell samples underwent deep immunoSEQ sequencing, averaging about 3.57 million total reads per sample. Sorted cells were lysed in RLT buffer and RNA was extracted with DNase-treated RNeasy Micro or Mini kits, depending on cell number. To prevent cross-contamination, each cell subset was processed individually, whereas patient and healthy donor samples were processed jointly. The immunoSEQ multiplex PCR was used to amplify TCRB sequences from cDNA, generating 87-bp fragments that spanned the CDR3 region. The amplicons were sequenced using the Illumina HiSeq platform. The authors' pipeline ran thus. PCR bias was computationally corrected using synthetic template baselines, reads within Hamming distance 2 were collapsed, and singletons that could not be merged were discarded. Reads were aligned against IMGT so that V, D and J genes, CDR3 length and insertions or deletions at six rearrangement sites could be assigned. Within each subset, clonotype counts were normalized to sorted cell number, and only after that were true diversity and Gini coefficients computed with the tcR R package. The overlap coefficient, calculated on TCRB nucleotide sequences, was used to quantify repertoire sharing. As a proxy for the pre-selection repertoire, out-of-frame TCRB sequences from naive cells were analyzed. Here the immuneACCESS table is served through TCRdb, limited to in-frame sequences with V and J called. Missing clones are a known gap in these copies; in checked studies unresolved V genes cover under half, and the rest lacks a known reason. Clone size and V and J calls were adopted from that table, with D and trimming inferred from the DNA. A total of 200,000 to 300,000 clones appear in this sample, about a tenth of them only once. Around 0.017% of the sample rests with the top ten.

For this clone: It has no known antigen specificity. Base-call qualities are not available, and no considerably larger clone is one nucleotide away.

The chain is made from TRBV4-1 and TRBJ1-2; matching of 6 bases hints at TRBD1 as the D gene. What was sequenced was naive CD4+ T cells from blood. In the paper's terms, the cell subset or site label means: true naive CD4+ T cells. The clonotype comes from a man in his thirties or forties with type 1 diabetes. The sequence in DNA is TGCGCCAGCAGCCAGGGGGGGCAGCTCTATGGCTACACCTTC. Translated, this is CASSQGGQLYGYTF.